Reported below is one TCR beta chain. What it binds is not known. This entry comes from a study of T-cell memory formation after mild COVID-19. Background on the study: Largely donor-specific TCR clusters were found.

TCRdb recomputed calls from the 5' RACE reads with MiXCR, one row per CDR3 protein. In the table there are roughly 410,000 distinct CDR3 sequences, less than 25% of which are singletons. V was clipped by 3 bases and J by 6 bases, with 10 bases between them. Germline-derived CDR1 and CDR2 are DFQATT and SNEGSKA (reference sequence). The CDR3 has 12 amino acids. General study findings and limits: The pre-infection memory compartment contained some responding clones, suggesting cross-reactive memory joined.

The sequenced sample consisted of PBMCs or a T cell subset sorted from them (not recorded which). This TCR was recovered from an adult woman who had mild COVID-19 (a few samples of this study predate the infection). Cell type and time point are not known. The J gene is TRBJ2-3, the V gene TRBV20-1; D ambiguous. Here the CDR3 DNA reads TGCAGTGCTAGTTTTATGGAGGATACGCAGTATTTT. Protein: CSASFMEDTQYF.